These 13 T cell receptor beta chains were all obtained from the same sample, sequenced in a study of blood T cell repertoires in COVID-19. TCRdb's copy holds only in-frame clones and misses some; the assay was immunoSEQ multiplex PCR. The top ten hold roughly 2% of the sample, which has approximately 220,000 clones, 80% to 90% seen once. Sequenced sample: peripheral blood. The receptors originated from a woman aged 45-65 years with acute or convalescent COVID-19.

This sequence joins TRBV11-3 and TRBJ1-1, with a possible D match to TRBD1 (6 bases). The V and J ends lost 3 bases and 1 base respectively, with 15 bases between them. Germline CDR1 and CDR2: SGHNT and YENEEA. CDR3 length: 16 amino acids. In nucleotides, the CDR3 is TGTGCCAGCAGCTTGGGGGGGCCAGGGGCGAACACTGAAGCTTTCTTT. Encoded protein: CASSLGGPGANTEAFF.

The chain is built from TRBV13 and TRBJ2-7; TRBD1 agrees at 9 bases. The CDR3 length is 15 residues. CDR1 and CDR2 (germline): PRHDT, FYEKMQ (reference sequence). After removal of 5 bases from V and 7 bases from J, the junction contained 12 bases not matched to a gene. Here the CDR3 reads CASSIRQGDPREQYF. CDR3 nucleotide sequence: TGTGCCAGCAGCATCCGACAGGGGGACCCTAGAGAGCAGTACTTC. The whole variable domain, remainder taken from reference TRBV13 and TRBJ2-7, is AAGVIQSPRHLIKEKRETATLKCYPIPRHDTVYWYQQGPGQDPQFLISFYEKMQSDKGSIPDRFSAQQFSDYHSELNMSSLELGDSALYFCASSIRQGDPREQYFGPGTRLTVT.

The rearrangement links TRBV3-1 (or the pseudogene TRBV3-2) to TRBJ1-2; maybe TRBD1 (5 bases). The CDR3 is made up of 14 amino acids. In germline, CDR1 is LGHDT, CDR2 YNNKEL (reference sequence). Trimming cost V 3 bases and J 5 bases, with 13 bases left between them. This CDR3 is CASSQGHKEYGYTF. The CDR3 nucleotides read TGTGCCAGCAGCCAGGGGCACAAAGAATATGGCTACACCTTC.

The chain recombines TRBV5-4 with TRBJ2-7; no reliable D call. The CDR3 sequence is 13 residues long. CDR1 SGHNT and CDR2 YYREEE come from the germline V gene (reference sequence). Trimming took off 0 bases at V and 2 bases at J, with 6 bases between the two ends. The CDR3 spells CASSLAAAYEQYF. The CDR3 region has the DNA TGTGCCAGCAGCTTGGCGGCGGCCTACGAGCAGTACTTC.

This chain uses TRBV2 with TRBJ2-5; TRBD1 might be the D (7 bases). This CDR3 spans 14 amino acids. Deletions cut 3 bases from V and 2 bases from J, with 10 bases between. Germline loops: CDR1 SNHLY, CDR2 FYNNEI. The CDR3 region has the DNA TGTGCCAGCAGTGAGGGGGGACAGCAAGAGACCCAGTACTTC. Translated, it gives CASSEGGQQETQYF.

V and J are TRBV30 and TRBJ1-5; no clear D. Trimming shortened V by 4 bases and J by 4 bases, and 11 bases separated the two germline ends. Germline CDR1 is GTSNPN and CDR2 is SVGIG (reference sequence). This CDR3 comprises 13 residues. CDR3 protein: CAWNGDLNQPQHF. The CDR3, as DNA: TGTGCCTGGAACGGGGATCTAAATCAGCCCCAGCATTTT.

The chain links TRBV19 to TRBJ1-1; possible D gene TRBD1, 5 bases. With 3 bases removed from V and 3 bases from J, the gap between germline ends came to 11 bases. This CDR3 spans 14 amino acids. Germline V CDR1 and CDR2: LNHDA, SQIVND (reference sequence). CDR3 protein: CASSIGGIHTEAFF. CDR3 nucleotides: TGTGCCAGTAGTATTGGGGGGATCCACACTGAAGCTTTCTTT.

This sequence joins TRBV3-1 (or the pseudogene TRBV3-2) and TRBJ2-1; 14 nucleotides agree with TRBD2. Germline V lookup: CDR1 LGHDT, CDR2 YNNKEL (reference sequence). Trimming at V came to 4 bases and at J to 8 bases, leaving 10 bases not matched to a gene. CDR3 length: 17 residues. This chain's CDR3 is CASSPRLAGGPGDEQFF. As DNA, the CDR3 is TGTGCCAGCAGCCCGCGACTAGCGGGAGGGCCCGGGGATGAGCAGTTCTTC.

The V and J genes are TRBV7-2 and TRBJ1-2; D remains unclear. V was pared by 2 bases and J by 3 bases, with 16 bases between. CDR3 length: 16 residues. CDR1 SGHTA and CDR2 FQGNSA come from the germline V gene. CDR3 loop: CASSLSRGKDDYGYTF. CDR3 nucleotides: TGTGCCAGCAGCTTAAGTCGGGGAAAAGATGACTATGGCTACACCTTC.

The chain joins TRBV3-1 (or the pseudogene TRBV3-2) to TRBJ1-6; no definite D call. Germline CDR1 LGHDT, CDR2 YNNKEL (reference sequence). The CDR3 spans 15 residues. The V end lost 2 bases, the J end lost 0 bases, and 5 bases lay between the germline ends. CDR3 DNA sequence: TGTGCCAGCAGCCAACACAGCTCCTATAATTCACCCCTCCACTTT. Translating gives CASSQHSSYNSPLHF.

The chain recombines TRBV19 with TRBJ1-2, with 7 bases aligning to TRBD1. J lost 4 bases, V lost 3 bases, and 8 bases had no gene match. The CDR3 extends over 15 amino acids. Germline values: CDR1 LNHDA, CDR2 SQIVND (reference sequence). CDR3 sequence (DNA): TGTGCCAGTAGTATGGGGTCGACAGGGAGCTATGGCTACACCTTC. Translation gives CASSMGSTGSYGYTF.

This clone was found once. The gene calls are TRBV11-2 and TRBJ1-2; a possible D gene is TRBD1 (5 bases). This CDR3 has 14 residues. Germline V lookup: CDR1 SGHAT, CDR2 FQNNGV. V lost 3 bases and J 6 bases, leaving 14 bases between the germline ends. The CDR3 bases are TGTGCCAGCAGCTTCCTGGTCACAGGAGATGGCTACACCTTC. This gives the protein CASSFLVTGDGYTF.

J is TRBJ1-6 and V is TRBV4-3; D unclear. V gave up 8 bases and J gave up 10 bases, with 18 bases separating them. Germline CDR1 and CDR2: LGHNA and YSLEER. This CDR3 has 14 amino acids. CDR3 DNA: TGCGCCAGCTCCAAGTCGGGTGAATTCTCACCCCTCCACTTT. Translating it yields CASSKSGEFSPLHF.